This passage covers 25 T cell receptor beta chains from one sample sequenced in a study of T cell responses to AZD1222 COVID-19 vaccine. Profiled with immunoSEQ multiplex PCR; TCRdb holds only in-frame clones, not every one. This table holds some 130,000 clones, over 90% found once. This material consisted of peripheral blood, taken on day 0 of AZD1222 vaccination. These receptors were obtained from an adult in good health.

V is TRBV15 and J is TRBJ1-1; D is unresolved. The germline V gene has CDR1 LNHNV and CDR2 YYDKDF (reference sequence). Trimming removed 0 bases at V and 5 bases at J, with 10 bases between. CDR3 length equals 14 residues. CDR3 DNA sequence: TGTGCCACCAGCAGAGATGGAGGGCAAACTGAAGCTTTCTTT. Protein product: CATSRDGGQTEAFF.

This clone has just one count. The genes are TRBV24-1 and TRBJ2-3; 8 bases are shared with TRBD1. The CDR3 is made up of 16 amino acids. Germline CDR1 KGHDR, CDR2 SFDVKD. Unmatched junction bases numbered 2, after V lost 1 base and J lost 0 bases. As DNA, the CDR3 is TGTGCCACCAGTGATTTTCAGGGGGCTAGCACAGATACGCAGTATTTT. Amino acid sequence: CATSDFQGASTDTQYF.

V usage is TRBV19 and J usage is TRBJ1-4, with TRBD1 matching 8 bases. There are 15 residues in the CDR3. J was trimmed by 5 bases and V by 4 bases; bases with no gene match: 6. In germline, CDR1 is LNHDA, CDR2 SQIVND (reference sequence). The CDR3 region is CASSTTRGLNEKLFF. The CDR3 bases are TGTGCCAGTAGTACGACCAGGGGGCTAAATGAAAAACTGTTTTTT. The complete variable domain, with remaining parts taken from reference TRBV19 and TRBJ1-4, reads DGGITQSPKYLFRKEGQNVTLSCEQNLNHDAMYWYRQDPGQGLRLIYYSQIVNDFQKGDIAEGYSVSREKKESFPLTVTSAQKNPTAFYLCASSTTRGLNEKLFFGSGTQLSVL.

The chain combines TRBV5-1 with TRBJ1-2, with D unclear. Trimming removed 0 bases at V and 0 bases at J, with 9 bases between. The CDR3 runs 15 residues. CDR1 SGHRS and CDR2 YFSETQ come from the germline V gene. CDR3 loop: CASSLAGLANYGYTF. CDR3 in DNA: TGCGCCAGCAGCTTGGCTGGACTAGCTAACTATGGCTACACCTTC.

The genes are TRBV3-1 (or the pseudogene TRBV3-2) and TRBJ1-5, with TRBD1 as a possible D gene (5 bases). The germline gives CDR1 LGHDT, CDR2 YNNKEL (reference sequence). V lost 4 bases to trimming and J lost 0 bases, with 7 bases between them. The CDR3 has 14 residues. The CDR3 region is CASSRGLSNQPQHF. The DNA of the CDR3 is TGTGCCAGCAGCCGGGGACTTAGCAATCAGCCCCAGCATTTT.

This sequence joins TRBV2 and TRBJ1-1, with no clear D. CDR1 SNHLY and CDR2 FYNNEI come from the germline V gene. The CDR3 length is 15 residues. Between the trimmed V and J ends, which lost 3 bases and 4 bases, there was a span of 15 bases. In DNA, the CDR3 is TGTGCCAGCAGTGACGGCGGGGTCGGGAGCACTGAAGCTTTCTTT. It translates to CASSDGGVGSTEAFF.

The rearrangement links TRBV5-1 to TRBJ2-2; 9 nucleotides line up with TRBD2. Looked up from germline, CDR1 is SGHRS and CDR2 is YFSETQ. Trimming took 5 bases from V and 5 from J; bases not matched to a gene: 7. There are 15 residues in the CDR3. CDR3 nucleotide sequence: TGCGCCAGCAGGGAGCTAGCGGGAAATACCGGGGAGCTGTTTTTT. This sequence encodes CASRELAGNTGELFF.

This clone came up a few times. This rearrangement joins TRBV12-3 or TRBV12-4 to TRBJ2-2, with no clear D. The length of the CDR3 is 12 residues. Trimming removed 5 bases from V and 6 bases from J, with 7 bases in between. The CDR3 loop is CASSPDPGELFF. The CDR3 DNA sequence: TGTGCCAGCAGTCCAGACCCCGGGGAGCTGTTTTTT.

The chain is built from TRBV5-4 and TRBJ1-2; tentative D call: TRBD1 (5 bases). Deletions cut 1 base from V and 6 bases from J, with 10 bases between. The CDR3 loop spans 13 amino acids. Germline loops: CDR1 SGHNT, CDR2 YYREEE (reference sequence). The CDR3 is CASSLRGEDGYTF. In DNA form, the CDR3 reads TGTGCCAGCAGCTTGCGAGGGGAGGATGGCTACACCTTC.

This clone was observed once. The chain has TRBV6-5 and TRBJ1-5, with a tentative D call TRBD1 (6 bases). V lost 5 bases, J lost 3 bases, and 14 bases lay in between. CDR3 length equals 15 residues. Germline CDR1 and CDR2: MNHEY and SVGAGI. In nucleotides, the CDR3 is TGTGCCAGCAGTCCAGATCGACAGGTCAATCAGCCCCAGCATTTT. Its translation: CASSPDRQVNQPQHF.

The chain recombines TRBV19 with TRBJ2-1; TRBD2 matches 7 bases. V dropped 6 bases and J dropped 0; count of bases not matched to a gene: 2. CDR3 size: 14 residues. The germline CDR1 and CDR2 sequences are LNHDA and SQIVND (reference sequence). CDR3 amino acids: CASRGGSSYNEQFF. Written as DNA, the CDR3 is TGTGCCAGTAGGGGAGGGAGCTCCTACAATGAGCAGTTCTTC.

V is TRBV27 and J is TRBJ2-2; a weak D match, TRBD2 (5 bases). The ends were cut back, 3 bases at V and 7 bases at J, with 9 bases in the middle. The CDR3 consists of 13 residues. Per germline, CDR1 MNHEY and CDR2 SMNVEV (reference sequence). The CDR3 coding sequence is TGTGCCAGCAGTTTTCTGGGGAGCGGGGAGCTGTTTTTT. Translation gives CASSFLGSGELFF.

The CDR3, as DNA: TGTGCCAGCAGCTTGTCCTTTAGACTAGCGGGAGGGCCGACAGATACGCAGTATTTT. Residues: CASSLSFRLAGGPTDTQYF. V is TRBV11-3 and J is TRBJ2-3; 14 nucleotides match TRBD2. This CDR3 region has 19 residues. Germline V lookup: CDR1 SGHNT, CDR2 YENEEA. The ends lost 3 bases at V and 3 bases at J; junction bases unmatched: 11.

This chain joins TRBV30 and TRBJ2-3, with TRBD1 matching over 7 bases. V gave up 1 base and J gave up 4 bases; unmatched junction bases: 11. CDR1 is GTSNPN, CDR2 SVGIG, per germline (reference sequence). The CDR3 length is 16 residues. DNA for the CDR3: TGTGCCTGGAGTGCTACCATTGACAGGGACCCAGATACGCAGTATTTT. Translated, it gives CAWSATIDRDPDTQYF.

This clone was seen only a few times. This sample includes further DNA sequences coding for the same CDR3. This chain links TRBV7-9 with TRBJ1-1, with D perhaps TRBD1 (5 bases). V shed 1 base and J shed 4 bases, with 10 bases lying between them. The V gene's germline CDR1 is SEHNR and CDR2 FQNEAQ (reference sequence). The CDR3 spans 14 residues. The CDR3 sequence is CASSLGGAGTEAFF. CDR3 nucleotides: TGTGCCAGCAGCTTAGGGGGCGCGGGCACTGAAGCTTTCTTT.

Worth noting for this clone: At one of its ends the junction is not consistent with the germline gene, which may arise from a read error. This rearrangement joins TRBV7-2 to TRBJ2-2, with TRBD2 matching over 9 bases. Per the germline V gene, CDR1 is SGHTA and CDR2 is FQGNSA. This CDR3 contains 15 residues. This chain's CDR3 is CASSLAGARTGELFF. The CDR3 coding sequence is TGTGCCAGCAGTTTAGCGGGAGCTCGGACCGGGGAGCTGTTTTTT. The full variable domain, its missing parts supplied by reference TRBV7-2 and TRBJ2-2, is GAGVSQSPSNKVTEKGKDVELRCDPISGHTALYWYRQSLGQGLEFLIYFQGNSAPDKSGLPSDRFSAERTGGSVSTLTIQRTQQEDSAVYLCASSLAGARTGELFFGEGSRLTVL.

This clone was recorded only once. The J gene is TRBJ1-6, the V gene TRBV3-1 (or the pseudogene TRBV3-2), with 7 bases that match TRBD1. Trimming cost V 3 bases and J 6 bases; bases outside gene matches: 8. The CDR3 is made up of 16 amino acids. Germline loops: CDR1 LGHDT, CDR2 YNNKEL (reference sequence). DNA for the CDR3: TGTGCCAGCAGCCATAACAGGGGCCGATTTAATTCACCCCTCCACTTT. Protein product: CASSHNRGRFNSPLHF.

V and J are TRBV12-3 or TRBV12-4 and TRBJ1-1; D possibly corresponds to TRBD1 (5 bases). This CDR3 region has 13 residues. The ends were cut back, 3 bases at V and 5 bases at J, with 10 bases in the middle. CDR3 sequence (DNA): TGTGCCAGCAGTTTCGCCAGGGCAACTGAAGCTTTCTTT. It codes for CASSFARATEAFF.

J is TRBJ2-2 and V is TRBV18; TRBD1 matches 10 bases. This CDR3 has 16 amino acids. J lost 3 bases, V lost 6 bases, and 7 bases had no gene match. From germline, CDR1 is KGHSH and CDR2 LQKENI. The CDR3 region is CASSLTGTGDTGELFF. The CDR3 coding sequence is TGTGCCAGCTCGTTAACCGGGACAGGGGACACCGGGGAGCTGTTTTTT.

The rearrangement links TRBV18 to TRBJ1-4; D is undetermined. The germline V gene has CDR1 KGHSH and CDR2 LQKENI. The germline V and J ends were trimmed by 1 base and 0 bases, with 6 bases remaining between them. This CDR3 spans 15 amino acids. The DNA of the CDR3 is TGTGCCAGCTCACCACTACCAGCAACTAATGAAAAACTGTTTTTT. Its protein is CASSPLPATNEKLFF.

This clone was counted a single time. The rearrangement uses TRBV5-4 and TRBJ2-7; the match to TRBD1 covers 10 bases. V lost 0 bases, J lost 6 bases, and 0 bases stayed unmatched. This CDR3 is built from 13 residues. Germline assignment: CDR1 SGHNT and CDR2 YYREEE (reference sequence). This CDR3 reads CASSLGQGAEQYF. The CDR3 DNA is TGTGCCAGCAGCTTGGGACAGGGGGCCGAGCAGTACTTC. Together with reference TRBV5-4 and TRBJ2-7, the CDR3 gives the full variable domain: ETGVTQSPTHLIKTRGQQVTLRCSSQSGHNTVSWYQQALGQGPQFIFQYYREEENGRGNFPPRFSGLQFPNYSSELNVNALELDDSALYLCASSLGQGAEQYFGPGTRLTVT.

This chain connects TRBV10-3 to TRBJ2-2, with TRBD1 matching over 11 bases. There are 14 residues in the CDR3. V trimming: 9 bases; J trimming: 3 bases; junction bases outside the gene matches: 3. Germline CDR1 and CDR2: ENHRY and SYGVKD. CDR3 amino acids: CAIWGQGDTGELFF. CDR3 coding DNA: TGTGCCATTTGGGGACAGGGGGACACCGGGGAGCTGTTTTTT.

This clone has only a few counts. The V and J genes are TRBV7-6 and TRBJ2-1, with 11 bases lining up with TRBD2. CDR1 and CDR2 (germline): SGHVS, FNYEAQ. The V gene end was trimmed by 2 bases and the J gene end by 6 bases; junction bases not matched to a gene: 6. The CDR3 runs 16 residues. In nucleotides, the CDR3 is TGTGCCAGCAGCTTAACACTAGCGGGAGACGCCAATGAGCAGTTCTTC. Translation: CASSLTLAGDANEQFF.

The chain links TRBV3-1 (or the pseudogene TRBV3-2) to TRBJ1-4; no clear D gene. This CDR3 has 15 residues. The germline V and J ends were trimmed by 1 base and 3 bases, with 9 bases remaining between them. Germline CDR1 and CDR2: LGHDT and YNNKEL (reference sequence). The CDR3 loop reads CASSQGPGSNEKLFF. In DNA, the CDR3 is TGTGCCAGCAGCCAAGGTCCGGGTTCTAATGAAAAACTGTTTTTT.

The genes are TRBV5-1 and TRBJ2-7; perhaps TRBD1 as D (8 bases). Germline CDR1 reads SGHRS; CDR2 reads YFSETQ. Trimming cost V 4 bases and J 7 bases, with 24 bases left between them. The CDR3 length is 16 residues. The DNA for the CDR3 is TGCGCCAGCAGCCCTGGGGCTGACAGGGGAGGGCGGGAGCAGTACTTC. Its protein product is CASSPGADRGGREQYF.